This T cell receptor beta chain was obtained from a study of blood T cell repertoires in COVID-19. In the study overall: Sites across the United States, Italy and Spain contributed samples from acute and convalescent COVID-19. PBMCs, B-cell-depleted T cells, or T cells provided the cDNA or gDNA that made up the material.

Original analysis: Reference gene primer amplification in the assay estimated nucleated cell counts. Data came from immunoSEQ multiplex PCR; TCRdb stores just in-frame clones and leaves some out. V, J and clone size reflect that table, while D and trimming were determined from the DNA. The sample lists some 49,000 clones; roughly 87% were seen once. The V gene lost 7 bases and the J gene lost 0 bases, with 13 bases spanning the gap. The CDR3 consists of 15 residues. Germline assignment: CDR1 WNHNN and CDR2 SYGVQD (reference sequence). The V call is TRBV10-1, the J call TRBJ2-1, with D perhaps matching TRBD2 (5 bases). Sequenced input: peripheral blood. The origin of this receptor is a human donor in a cohort sampled during active COVID-19. Here the CDR3 reads CASTPDSSSYNEQFF. The DNA of the CDR3 is TGCGCCAGCACCCCGGACTCGAGCTCCTACAATGAGCAGTTCTTC.